The 8 T cell receptor beta chains given below trace back to one sample, sequenced in a study of cytomegalovirus exposure and HLA in healthy donors. Amplification used 60 Vbeta primers and 13 Jbeta primers. Generated by immunoSEQ multiplex PCR, the TCRdb table keeps only in-frame clones and is missing some. The repertoire holds under 200,000 clones, roughly 84% seen once, with approximately 1.5% in the top ten. The specimen sequenced was PBMCs. Receptors originate from a male donor in good health and CMV-seronegative.

The rearrangement links TRBV5-1 to TRBJ1-1; the D gene is possibly TRBD1 (6 bases). V was pared by 6 bases and J by 3 bases, with 24 bases between. The CDR3 sequence is 17 residues long. Germline CDR1 and CDR2: SGHRS and YFSETQ. The chain's CDR3 is CASTTGGGAPGDTEAFF. In DNA, the CDR3 is TGCGCCAGCACCACTGGCGGGGGCGCCCCTGGCGACACTGAAGCTTTCTTT.

The chain couples TRBV19 to TRBJ1-2; weak D call: TRBD1 (6 bases). Germline-derived CDR1 and CDR2 are LNHDA and SQIVND (reference sequence). Trimming took 7 bases from V and 0 from J, leaving 18 bases between them. The CDR3 runs 16 residues. CDR3 in DNA: TGTGCCAGTACATCGTATTGGACAGATACTAACTATGGCTACACCTTC. As protein: CASTSYWTDTNYGYTF.

This clone was seen only a few times. V gene TRBV5-6 combines with J gene TRBJ1-4; D is perhaps TRBD1 (6 bases). The germline V and J ends were trimmed by 1 base and 3 bases, with 16 bases remaining between them. The CDR3 is 17 amino acids. Germline V gives CDR1 SGHDT, CDR2 YYEEEE. The CDR3 is CASSLYLGAESNEKLFF. Here the CDR3 DNA reads TGTGCCAGCAGCTTGTATCTGGGGGCGGAGTCTAATGAAAAACTGTTTTTT.

The genes are TRBV27 and TRBJ2-7; 10 positions agree with TRBD1. Germline CDR1 reads MNHEY; CDR2 reads SMNVEV (reference sequence). Unmatched junction bases numbered 7, after V lost 8 bases and J lost 0 bases. This CDR3 region has 15 residues. The CDR3 DNA is TGTGCCAGCTGTTCCAGGACAGGGGGCTCCTACGAGCAGTACTTC. Translated, it gives CASCSRTGGSYEQYF.

This clone was seen only a few times. The chain uses TRBV5-5 and TRBJ2-2; possible D gene TRBD2, 5 bases. Trimming removed 5 bases at V and 7 bases at J, with 24 bases between. This CDR3 has 17 amino acids. Germline V gene lookup returns CDR1 SGHKS and CDR2 YYEKEE (reference sequence). CDR3 in amino acids: CASRTTGPRGIGGELFF. The DNA of the CDR3 is TGTGCCAGCAGAACTACTGGGCCCCGAGGGATAGGCGGGGAGCTGTTTTTT. Full variable domain (remainder filled in from reference TRBV5-5 and TRBJ2-2): DAGVTQSPTHLIKTRGQQVTLRCSPISGHKSVSWYQQVLGQGPQFIFQYYEKEERGRGNFPDRFSARQFPNYSSELNVNALLLGDSALYLCASRTTGPRGIGGELFFGEGSRLTVL.

This sequence joins TRBV4-1 and TRBJ1-6; TRBD1 matches at 12 bases. Germline values: CDR1 MGHRA, CDR2 YSYEKL. The junction had 4 bases not matched to a gene; V was cut back by 2 bases and J by 5 bases. This CDR3 is built from 17 residues. The CDR3 spells CASSQTGTGGNNSPLHF. The DNA of the CDR3 is TGCGCCAGCAGCCAAACCGGGACAGGGGGCAATAATTCACCCCTCCACTTT.

The V call is TRBV2, the J call TRBJ2-7; 8 nucleotides line up with TRBD1. Trimming took 3 bases from V and 0 from J; bases not matched to a gene: 7. Germline V gives CDR1 SNHLY, CDR2 FYNNEI. The CDR3 has 16 residues. CDR3 nucleotide sequence: TGTGCCAGCAGTGAGCAGGGACAGGCTTTCTCCTACGAGCAGTACTTC. This translates into CASSEQGQAFSYEQYF.

The chain recombines TRBV14 with TRBJ1-5; 8 nucleotides match TRBD1. Germline V gene lookup returns CDR1 SGHDN and CDR2 FVKESK. The ends lost 4 bases at V and 5 bases at J; junction bases unmatched: 7. The CDR3 runs to 15 residues. For the CDR3, the DNA is TGTGCCAGCAGCCCTACAGGGGGTCACGATCAGCCCCAGCATTTT. This sequence encodes CASSPTGGHDQPQHF. The full variable domain, rest sourced from reference TRBV14 and TRBJ1-5, is EAGVTQFPSHSVIEKGQTVTLRCDPISGHDNLYWYRRVMGKEIKFLLHFVKESKQDESGMPNNRFLAERTGGTYSTLKVQPAELEDSGVYFCASSPTGGHDQPQHFGDGTRLSIL.